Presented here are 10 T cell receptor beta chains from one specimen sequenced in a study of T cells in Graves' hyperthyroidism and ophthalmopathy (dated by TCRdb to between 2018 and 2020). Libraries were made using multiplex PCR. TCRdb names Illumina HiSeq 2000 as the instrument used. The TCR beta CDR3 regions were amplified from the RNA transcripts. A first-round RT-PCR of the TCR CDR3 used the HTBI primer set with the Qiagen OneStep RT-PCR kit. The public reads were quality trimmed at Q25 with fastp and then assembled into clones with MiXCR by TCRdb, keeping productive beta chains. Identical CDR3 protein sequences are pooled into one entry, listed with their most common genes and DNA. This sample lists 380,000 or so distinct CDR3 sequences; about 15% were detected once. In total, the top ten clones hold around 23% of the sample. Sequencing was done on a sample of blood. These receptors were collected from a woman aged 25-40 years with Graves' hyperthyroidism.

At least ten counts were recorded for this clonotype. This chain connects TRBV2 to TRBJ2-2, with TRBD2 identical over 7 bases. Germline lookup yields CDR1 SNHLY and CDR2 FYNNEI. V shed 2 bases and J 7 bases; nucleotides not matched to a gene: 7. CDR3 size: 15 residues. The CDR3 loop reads CASSERLAEDGELFF. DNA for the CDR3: TGTGCCAGCAGTGAAAGGCTAGCGGAAGACGGGGAGCTGTTTTTT.

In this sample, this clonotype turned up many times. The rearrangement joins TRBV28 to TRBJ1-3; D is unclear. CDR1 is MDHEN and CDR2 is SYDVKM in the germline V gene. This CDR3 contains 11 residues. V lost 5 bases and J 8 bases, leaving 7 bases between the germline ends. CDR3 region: CASSAWDTIYF. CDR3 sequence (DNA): TGTGCCAGCAGTGCGTGGGACACCATATATTTT.

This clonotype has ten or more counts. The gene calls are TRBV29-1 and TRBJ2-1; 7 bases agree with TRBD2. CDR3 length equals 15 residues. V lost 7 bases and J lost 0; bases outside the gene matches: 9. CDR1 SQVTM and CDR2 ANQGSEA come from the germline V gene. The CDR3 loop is CSASRRESSYNEQFF. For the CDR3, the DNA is TGCAGCGCATCTCGGCGGGAGAGCTCCTACAATGAGCAGTTCTTC.

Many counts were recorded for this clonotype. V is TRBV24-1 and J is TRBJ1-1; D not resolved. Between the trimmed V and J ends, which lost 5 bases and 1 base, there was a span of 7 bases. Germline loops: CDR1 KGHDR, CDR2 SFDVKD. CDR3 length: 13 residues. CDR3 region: CATSGRENTEAFF. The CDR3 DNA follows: TGTGCCACCAGTGGACGGGAGAACACTGAAGCTTTCTTT.

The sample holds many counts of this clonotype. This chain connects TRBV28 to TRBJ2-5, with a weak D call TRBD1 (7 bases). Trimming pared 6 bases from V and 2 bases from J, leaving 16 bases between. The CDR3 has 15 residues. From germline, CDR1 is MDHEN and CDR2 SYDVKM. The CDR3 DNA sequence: TGTGCCAGCAGCCCTACCCAGGGGGGACAAGAGACCCAGTACTTC. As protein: CASSPTQGGQETQYF.

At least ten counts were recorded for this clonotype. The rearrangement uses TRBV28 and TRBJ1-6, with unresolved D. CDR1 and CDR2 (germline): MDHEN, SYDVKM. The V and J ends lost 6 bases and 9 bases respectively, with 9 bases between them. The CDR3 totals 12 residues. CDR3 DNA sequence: TGTGCCAGCAGGGCAGGACCTTCACCCCTCCACTTT. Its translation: CASRAGPSPLHF.

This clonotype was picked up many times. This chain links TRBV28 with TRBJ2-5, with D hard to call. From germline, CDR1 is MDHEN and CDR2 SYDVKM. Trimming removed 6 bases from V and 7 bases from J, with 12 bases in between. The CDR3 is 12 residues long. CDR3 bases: TGTGCCAGCAGCCTAAACGTCGGGACCCAGTACTTC. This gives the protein CASSLNVGTQYF.

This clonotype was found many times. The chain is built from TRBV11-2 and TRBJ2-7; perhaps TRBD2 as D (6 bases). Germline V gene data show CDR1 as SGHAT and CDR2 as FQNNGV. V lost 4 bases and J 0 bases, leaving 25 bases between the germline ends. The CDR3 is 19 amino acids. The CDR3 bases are TGTGCCAGCAGCTCTTCAGGGAGTAAGACGGCGGGGAGCTCCTACGAGCAGTACTTC. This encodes CASSSSGSKTAGSSYEQYF.

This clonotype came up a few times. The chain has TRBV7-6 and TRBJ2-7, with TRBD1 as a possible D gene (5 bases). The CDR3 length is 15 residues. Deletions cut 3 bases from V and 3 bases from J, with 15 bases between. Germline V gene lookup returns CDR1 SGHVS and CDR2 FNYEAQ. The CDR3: CASSLLDNRGYEQYF. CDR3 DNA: TGTGCCAGCAGCTTGCTAGACAATAGGGGCTACGAGCAGTACTTC.

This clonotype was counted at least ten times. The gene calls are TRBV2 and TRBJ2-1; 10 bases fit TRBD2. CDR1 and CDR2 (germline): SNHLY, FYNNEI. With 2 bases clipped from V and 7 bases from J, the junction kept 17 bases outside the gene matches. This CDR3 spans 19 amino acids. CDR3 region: CASSENGLAGVLLGNEQFF. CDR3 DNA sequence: TGTGCCAGCAGTGAAAACGGGCTAGCGGGAGTTCTTTTGGGGAATGAGCAGTTCTTC. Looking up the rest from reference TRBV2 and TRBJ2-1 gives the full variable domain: EPEVTQTPSHQVTQMGQEVILRCVPISNHLYFYWYRQILGQKVEFLVSFYNNEISEKSEIFDDQFSVERPDGSNFTLKIRSTKLEDSAMYFCASSENGLAGVLLGNEQFFGPGTRLTVL.